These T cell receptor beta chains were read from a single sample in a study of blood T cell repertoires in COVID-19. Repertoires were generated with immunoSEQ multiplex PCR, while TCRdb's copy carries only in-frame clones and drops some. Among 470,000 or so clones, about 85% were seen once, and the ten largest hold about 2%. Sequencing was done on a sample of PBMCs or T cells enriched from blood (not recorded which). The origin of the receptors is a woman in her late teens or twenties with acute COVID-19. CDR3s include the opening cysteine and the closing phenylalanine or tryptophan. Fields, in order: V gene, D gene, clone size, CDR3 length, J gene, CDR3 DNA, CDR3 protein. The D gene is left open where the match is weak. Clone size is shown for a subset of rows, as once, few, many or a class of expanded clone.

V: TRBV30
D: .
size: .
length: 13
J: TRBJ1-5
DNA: TGTGCCTGGAGCTGGGGAGACAATCAGCCCCAGCATTTT
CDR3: CAWSWGDNQPQHF

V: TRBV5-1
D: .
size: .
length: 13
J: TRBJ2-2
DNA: TGCGCCAGCAGCTTGGCCCGGGAGGGGGAGCTGTTTTTT
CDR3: CASSLAREGELFF

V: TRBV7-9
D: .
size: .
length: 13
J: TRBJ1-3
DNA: TGTGCCAGCAGCCGGTCCTCTGGAAACACCATATATTTT
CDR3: CASSRSSGNTIYF

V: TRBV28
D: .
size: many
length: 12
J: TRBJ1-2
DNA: TGTGCCAGCAGTTTGGCGGGATTTGGCTACACCTTC
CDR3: CASSLAGFGYTF

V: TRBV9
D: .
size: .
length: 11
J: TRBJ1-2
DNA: TGTGCCAGCAGCGTAGGGCAGGGCTACACCTTC
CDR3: CASSVGQGYTF

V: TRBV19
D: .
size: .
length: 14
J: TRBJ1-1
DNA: TGTGCCAGTATAGGTAGGGGTGAAAACACTGAAGCTTTCTTT
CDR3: CASIGRGENTEAFF

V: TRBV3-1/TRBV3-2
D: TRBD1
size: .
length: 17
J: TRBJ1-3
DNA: TGTGCCAGCAGCCAAGATAGGAGGGGGACAGGGACAAACACCATATATTTT
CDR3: CASSQDRRGTGTNTIYF

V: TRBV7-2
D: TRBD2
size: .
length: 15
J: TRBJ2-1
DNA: TGTGCCAGCAGCTTAACTAGCGGGCTTTTCTATGAGCAGTTCTTC
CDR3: CASSLTSGLFYEQFF

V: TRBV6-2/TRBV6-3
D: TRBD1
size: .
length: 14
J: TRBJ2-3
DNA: TGTGCCAGCAGTTCCTACAGGGGGCTGGATACGCAGTATTTT
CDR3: CASSSYRGLDTQYF

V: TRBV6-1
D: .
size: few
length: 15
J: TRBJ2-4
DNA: TGTGCCAGCAGTGAACTCGTGGAGGGAAGTAACATTCAGTACTTC
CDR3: CASSELVEGSNIQYF

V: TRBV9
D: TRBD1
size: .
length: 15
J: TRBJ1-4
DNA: TGTGCCAGCAGCGAGGGACAGGGCCTTAATGAAAAACTGTTTTTT
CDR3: CASSEGQGLNEKLFF

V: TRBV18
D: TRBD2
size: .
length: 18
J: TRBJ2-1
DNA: TGTGCCAGCTCACGGGGGACTAGCGGGGGGCCCACCTACAATGAGCAGTTCTTC
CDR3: CASSRGTSGGPTYNEQFF

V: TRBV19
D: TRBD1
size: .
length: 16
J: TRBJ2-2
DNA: TGTGCCAGTAGTATCGCAGGGGGCTCGGAGGGCGGGGAGCTGTTTTTT
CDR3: CASSIAGGSEGGELFF

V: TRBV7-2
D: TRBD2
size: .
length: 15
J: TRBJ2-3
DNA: TGTGCCAGCAGCCCGACTAGCGGGAGTGGCGATACGCAGTATTTT
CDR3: CASSPTSGSGDTQYF

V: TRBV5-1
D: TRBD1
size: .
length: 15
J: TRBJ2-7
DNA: TGCGCCAGCAGCTCAAGACAGGGAGAGTCTTACGAGCAGTACTTC
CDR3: CASSSRQGESYEQYF

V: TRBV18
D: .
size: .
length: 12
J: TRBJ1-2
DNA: TGTGCCAGCTCCTCGGGTCCCTATGGCTACACCTTC
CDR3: CASSSGPYGYTF

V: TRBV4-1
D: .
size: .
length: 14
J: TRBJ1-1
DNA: TGCGCCAGCAGCCAAGAAAGTCGCGACACTGAAGCTTTCTTT
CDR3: CASSQESRDTEAFF

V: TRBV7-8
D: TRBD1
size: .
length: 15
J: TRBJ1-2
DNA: TGTGCCAGCAGCCAAACCGGGACAGGCGCCTATGGCTACACCTTC
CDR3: CASSQTGTGAYGYTF

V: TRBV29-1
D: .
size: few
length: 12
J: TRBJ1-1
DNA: TGCAGCGTTGCTAGAGGGAACACTGAAGCTTTCTTT
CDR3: CSVARGNTEAFF

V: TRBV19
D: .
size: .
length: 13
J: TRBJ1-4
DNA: TGTGCCAGTAGTCAACCGGACAGTGAAAAACTGTTTTTT
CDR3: CASSQPDSEKLFF

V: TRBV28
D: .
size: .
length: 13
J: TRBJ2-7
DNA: TGTGCCAGCAGTCACAGGGCTACCTACGAGCAGTACTTC
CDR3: CASSHRATYEQYF

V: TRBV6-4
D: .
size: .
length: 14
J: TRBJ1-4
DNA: TGTGCCAGCAGTGACTCACCGAGGGGAGGAAAACTGTTTTTT
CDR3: CASSDSPRGGKLFF

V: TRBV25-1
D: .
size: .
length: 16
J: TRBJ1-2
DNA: TGTGCCAGCAGTGGTCAGGCGGGGGAAGCCCACTATGGCTACACCTTC
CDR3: CASSGQAGEAHYGYTF

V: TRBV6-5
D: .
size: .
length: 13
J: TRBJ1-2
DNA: TGTGCCAGCAGTTATGGGGAGAGGTATGGCTACACCTTC
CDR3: CASSYGERYGYTF

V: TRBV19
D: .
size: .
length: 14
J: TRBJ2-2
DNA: TGTGCCAGTAGTATGGGGCAAAACACCGGGGAGCTGTTTTTT
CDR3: CASSMGQNTGELFF

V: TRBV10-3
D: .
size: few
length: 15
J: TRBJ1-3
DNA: TGTGCCATCAGTGAGTCGGCGGGGGTTGGAAACACCATATATTTT
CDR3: CAISESAGVGNTIYF

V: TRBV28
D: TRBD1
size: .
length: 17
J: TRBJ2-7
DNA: TGTGCCAGCAGTTTTTTTTTCTACGGGACAGGGTCCTACGAGCAGTACTTC
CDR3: CASSFFFYGTGSYEQYF

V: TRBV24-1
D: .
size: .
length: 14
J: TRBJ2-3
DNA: TGTGCCACCAGTGACTCAAACCGGGGAGATACGCAGTATTTT
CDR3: CATSDSNRGDTQYF

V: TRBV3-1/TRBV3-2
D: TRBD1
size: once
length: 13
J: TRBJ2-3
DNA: TGTGCCAGCAGCCACGAAATAGGGGGCACGCAGTATTTT
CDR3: CASSHEIGGTQYF

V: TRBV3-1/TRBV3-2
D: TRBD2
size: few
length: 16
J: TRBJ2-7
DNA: TGTGCCAGCAGCCAACCGGGACTAGCCCTAACCTACGAGCAGTACTTC
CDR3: CASSQPGLALTYEQYF

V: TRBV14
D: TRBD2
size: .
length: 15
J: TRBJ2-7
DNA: TGTGCCAGCAGCTTTACTAGCGGGAAGTACTACGAGCAGTACTTC
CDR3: CASSFTSGKYYEQYF

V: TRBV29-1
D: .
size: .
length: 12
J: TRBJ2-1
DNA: TGCAGCGTTGTTTGGCAGGGCAATGAGCAGTTCTTC
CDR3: CSVVWQGNEQFF

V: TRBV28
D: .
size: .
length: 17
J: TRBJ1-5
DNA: TGTGCCAGCAGGAGGGGACCCGAAACAGGGACCGGTCAGCCCCAGCATTTT
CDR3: CASRRGPETGTGQPQHF

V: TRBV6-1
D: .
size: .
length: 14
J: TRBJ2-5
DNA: TGTGCCAGCAGTGAATCACAGGGGAGGGAGACCCAGTACTTC
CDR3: CASSESQGRETQYF

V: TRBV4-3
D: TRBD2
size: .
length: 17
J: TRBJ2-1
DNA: TGCGCCAGCAGCCAAGACCTTAGCGGGGGCTCCTACAATGAGCAGTTCTTC
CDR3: CASSQDLSGGSYNEQFF

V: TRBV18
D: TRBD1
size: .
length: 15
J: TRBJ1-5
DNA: TGTGCCAGCTCACCAAGACAGGGTGGTTATCAGCCCCAGCATTTT
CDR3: CASSPRQGGYQPQHF

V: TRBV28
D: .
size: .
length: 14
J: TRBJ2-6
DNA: TGTGCCAGCACAAGGGGATCTGGGGCCAACGTCCTGACTTTC
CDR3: CASTRGSGANVLTF

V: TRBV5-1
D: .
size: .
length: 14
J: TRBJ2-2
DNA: TGCGCCAGCAGCTTGGACGGGTCCACCGGGGAGCTGTTTTTT
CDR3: CASSLDGSTGELFF

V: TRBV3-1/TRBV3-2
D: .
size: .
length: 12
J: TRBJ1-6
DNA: TGTGCCAGCTCGGGGGAGGGTTCACCCCTCCACTTT
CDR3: CASSGEGSPLHF

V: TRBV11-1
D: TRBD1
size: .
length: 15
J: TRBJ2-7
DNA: TGTGCCAGCGGCCTGACAGGGGGCAAGACCTACGAGCAGTACTTC
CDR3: CASGLTGGKTYEQYF

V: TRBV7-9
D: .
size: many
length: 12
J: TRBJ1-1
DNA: TGTGCCAGCAGCATGGGGGGCACTGAAGCTTTCTTT
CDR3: CASSMGGTEAFF

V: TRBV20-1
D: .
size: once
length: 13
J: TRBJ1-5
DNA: TGCAGTGCTAGTCAACCCGGGGATCAGCCCCAGCATTTT
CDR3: CSASQPGDQPQHF

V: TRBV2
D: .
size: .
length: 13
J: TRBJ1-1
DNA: TGTGCCAGCACAGTTCAACAGAACACTGAAGCTTTCTTT
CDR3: CASTVQQNTEAFF

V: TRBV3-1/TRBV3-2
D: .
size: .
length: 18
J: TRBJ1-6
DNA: TGTGCCAGCAGCCAAGATATGGGGGGAAGCTCCTATAATTCACCCCTCCACTTT
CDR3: CASSQDMGGSSYNSPLHF

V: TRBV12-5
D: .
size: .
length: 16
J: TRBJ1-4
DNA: TGTGCTAGTGGTTTGGTACGGGGGGGTGGATGGGAAAAACTGTTTTTT
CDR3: CASGLVRGGGWEKLFF

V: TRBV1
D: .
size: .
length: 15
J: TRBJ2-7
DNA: TGCACCAGCAGCCAAGATAGGCTAGCGGGGGACGAGCAGTACTTC
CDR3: CTSSQDRLAGDEQYF

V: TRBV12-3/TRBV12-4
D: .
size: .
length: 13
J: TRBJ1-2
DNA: TGTGCCAGCAGTTATGAGGGGGTCCATGGCTACACCTTC
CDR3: CASSYEGVHGYTF

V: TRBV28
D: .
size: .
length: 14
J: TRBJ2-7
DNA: TGTGCCAGCAGTGCAGGACAACTTCAACACGAGCAGTACTTC
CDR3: CASSAGQLQHEQYF

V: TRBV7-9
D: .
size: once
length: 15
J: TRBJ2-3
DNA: TGTGCCAGCAGCTTAGGAGCTGGAGGATCCGATACGCAGTATTTT
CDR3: CASSLGAGGSDTQYF

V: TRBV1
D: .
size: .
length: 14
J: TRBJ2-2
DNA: TGCACCAGCAGCCCCCGTACGAACACCGGGGAGCTGTTTTTT
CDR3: CTSSPRTNTGELFF

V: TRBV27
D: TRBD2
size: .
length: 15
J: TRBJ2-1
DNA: TGTGCCAGCAGCACGACTAGCGGGGAGGTCAATGAGCAGTTCTTC
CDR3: CASSTTSGEVNEQFF

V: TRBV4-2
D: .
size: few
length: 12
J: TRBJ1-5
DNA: TGTGCCAGCAGCCAAGTGGGCCAGCCCCAGCATTTT
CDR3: CASSQVGQPQHF

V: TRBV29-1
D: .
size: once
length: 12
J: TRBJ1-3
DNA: TGCAGCGTGGGACACTCTGGAAACACCATATATTTT
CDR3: CSVGHSGNTIYF

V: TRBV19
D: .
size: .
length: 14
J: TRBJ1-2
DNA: TGTGCCAGTAGTATCCAGGGGCAGAACTATGGCTACACCTTC
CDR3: CASSIQGQNYGYTF